This record looks at one T cell receptor (beta chain) sequence and its context. This entry is derived from a study of technical replicates of blood from several donors. TCRdb's copy holds only in-frame clones and misses some; the assay was immunoSEQ multiplex PCR. The table records about 15,000 clones, more than 80% of them present only once. Germline CDR1 SGHRS, CDR2 YFSETQ. V shed 0 bases and J shed 5 bases, with 14 bases lying between them. The CDR3 contains 15 residues. This TCR derives from a human donor in good health. The chain combines TRBV5-1 with TRBJ1-1, with D possibly matching TRBD1 (5 bases). Sequencing was done on a sample of PBMCs. The CDR3 protein is CASSLDGGIETEAFF. CDR3 in DNA: TGCGCCAGCAGCTTGGACGGGGGGATAGAGACTGAAGCTTTCTTT.